This is a list of T cell receptor beta chains from one sample in a study of graft-versus-host responses after intestinal transplantation. The assay was immunoSEQ multiplex PCR, and TCRdb's table has in-frame clones only and misses some. The data hold tens of thousands of clones, with 95% observed a single time. Their specific antigens are unknown. The material sequenced was unstimulated CD8+ T cells sorted from spleen or lymph node cells, taken before transplant. These receptors were collected from a human donor who was the organ donor for an intestinal transplant. Both conserved end residues are trimmed from each CDR3.

CDR3 protein: ASSLGFLAGGPETQY
J gene: TRBJ2-5
V gene: TRBV11-2

CDR3 protein: ASSSMGGAQETQY
J gene: TRBJ2-5
V gene: TRBV7-8

CDR3 protein: ASSERGFSTDTQY
J gene: TRBJ2-3
V gene: TRBV9

CDR3 protein: ASKKTVNTEAF
J gene: TRBJ1-1
V gene: TRBV6-1

CDR3 protein: ASSQGTGSEQY
J gene: TRBJ2-7
V gene: TRBV4-1

CDR3 protein: ASSPPDSSGNTIY
J gene: TRBJ1-3
V gene: TRBV19

CDR3 protein: ASSSLAGVNTQY
J gene: TRBJ2-3
V gene: TRBV27

CDR3 protein: ASSQDPGHLDRDNEKLF
J gene: TRBJ1-4
V gene: TRBV4-1

CDR3 protein: SVVAMGEKLF
J gene: TRBJ1-4
V gene: TRBV29-1

CDR3 protein: ASSIGLGEKLF
J gene: TRBJ1-4
V gene: TRBV19

CDR3 protein: ASSPRQGDEETQY
J gene: TRBJ2-5
V gene: TRBV27

CDR3 protein: ASSLTGEGGYT
J gene: TRBJ1-2
V gene: TRBV5-1

CDR3 protein: ASSIVGDAGVNEQF
J gene: TRBJ2-1
V gene: TRBV19

CDR3 protein: ASRPETGGTEAF
J gene: TRBJ1-1
V gene: TRBV19

CDR3 protein: ASSGSSGAPNRF
J gene: TRBJ2-1
V gene: TRBV2

CDR3 protein: ASSDKRGAVGGYNSPLH
J gene: TRBJ1-6
V gene: TRBV6-4

CDR3 protein: ASSLTGGEDSPLH
J gene: TRBJ1-6
V gene: TRBV4-2

CDR3 protein: ASRASGPNNEQF
J gene: TRBJ2-1
V gene: TRBV19

CDR3 protein: ASSVEGVGFYEQY
J gene: TRBJ2-7
V gene: TRBV9

CDR3 protein: ASSLTENTEAF
J gene: TRBJ1-1
V gene: TRBV7-2

CDR3 protein: ASRLILESGDRDEKLF
J gene: TRBJ1-4
V gene: TRBV12-2

CDR3 protein: ASRPTATGELF
J gene: TRBJ2-2
V gene: TRBV6-5

CDR3 protein: ASSQANSYEQY
J gene: TRBJ2-7
V gene: TRBV4-1

CDR3 protein: ATRQVFKNEQF
J gene: TRBJ2-1
V gene: TRBV7-9

CDR3 protein: ASSYRGELTDTQY
J gene: TRBJ2-3
V gene: TRBV6-5

CDR3 protein: ASSWTSGGANEQF
J gene: TRBJ2-1
V gene: TRBV5-1

CDR3 protein: AISDWIGNGGEFTYEQY
J gene: TRBJ2-7
V gene: TRBV10-3

CDR3 protein: ASSQDFSSYEQY
J gene: TRBJ2-7
V gene: TRBV14

CDR3 protein: ASSSYNSPLH
J gene: TRBJ1-6
V gene: TRBV13

CDR3 protein: ASSQDYSGDSYEQY
J gene: TRBJ2-7
V gene: TRBV4-3

CDR3 protein: ASSLGSAGGLPKNIQY
J gene: TRBJ2-4
V gene: TRBV11-1

CDR3 protein: ASSPLAGGRETGELF
J gene: TRBJ2-2
V gene: TRBV9

CDR3 protein: ASSGLAGAGTDTQY
J gene: TRBJ2-3
V gene: TRBV2

CDR3 protein: ASSLDSGGSYNEQF
J gene: TRBJ2-1
V gene: TRBV7-8

CDR3 protein: ASSSQAELF
J gene: TRBJ2-2
V gene: TRBV5-6

CDR3 protein: ASSLGHNEQF
J gene: TRBJ2-1
V gene: TRBV7-6

CDR3 protein: ASMVNRGGYEQY
J gene: NA
V gene: TRBV10-1

CDR3 protein: ASSLAWGLANEKLF
J gene: TRBJ1-4
V gene: TRBV5-8

CDR3 protein: ASRGDRAFGNSPLH
J gene: TRBJ1-6
V gene: TRBV11-3

CDR3 protein: ASSPLAGGPNEQF
J gene: TRBJ2-1
V gene: TRBV4-1

CDR3 protein: ASSYFGQAANTEAF
J gene: TRBJ1-1
V gene: TRBV6-5

CDR3 protein: SVDLGISAF
J gene: TRBJ1-1
V gene: TRBV29-1

CDR3 protein: ASSGKRGAYNEQF
J gene: TRBJ2-1
V gene: TRBV9

CDR3 protein: ASSLRRGRDEQY
J gene: TRBJ2-7
V gene: TRBV5-6

CDR3 protein: ASSIEGGCYEQY
J gene: TRBJ2-7
V gene: TRBV6-4

CDR3 protein: ASSQVSAGDEQY
J gene: TRBJ2-7
V gene: TRBV4-1

CDR3 protein: ASRSFRSPGELF
J gene: TRBJ2-2
V gene: TRBV27

CDR3 protein: ASSLSAGGETQY
J gene: TRBJ2-5
V gene: TRBV5-8

CDR3 protein: ASSLGTSGVQETQY
J gene: TRBJ2-5
V gene: TRBV4-2

CDR3 protein: ASSSRDRVGETQY
J gene: TRBJ2-5
V gene: TRBV7-8

CDR3 protein: ASSEPLDRLDTEAF
J gene: TRBJ1-1
V gene: TRBV11-2